This T cell receptor (beta chain) was sequenced in a study of cytomegalovirus exposure and HLA in healthy donors. CDR3 length equals 14 residues. Unmatched junction bases numbered 2, after V lost 3 bases and J lost 6 bases. Germline values: CDR1 SGDLS, CDR2 YYNGEE. Of note for this clone: The same CDR3 is also encoded by other DNA sequences in this sample.

Missing from this donor's record is the CMV serostatus. Use of 60 Vbeta and 13 Jbeta primers characterized the PCR. Assay used: immunoSEQ multiplex PCR; TCRdb lists only in-frame clones, some missing. Among 45,000 to 55,000 clones listed, about 57% were seen once. V is TRBV9 and J is TRBJ1-6, with 8 bases aligning to TRBD1. The sequenced material came from PBMCs. The TCR comes from a human donor in good health. CDR3 DNA: TGTGCCAGCAGCGCCACAGGGGGTAATTCACCCCTCCACTTT. It encodes CASSATGGNSPLHF.